The 30 T cell receptor beta chains listed next were all sequenced from one sample in a study of T cell changes during pregnancy in multiple sclerosis. Only in-frame clones appear in the TCRdb table, and some are missing; sequencing was by immunoSEQ multiplex PCR. This table holds tens of thousands of clones, about 92% found once. The source was peripheral blood, collected in the second trimester of pregnancy. These receptors all stem from a female donor with multiple sclerosis, enrolled in a pregnancy study.

The chain links TRBV5-5 to TRBJ1-1; no reliable D call. Germline V gene sequence: CDR1 SGHKS, CDR2 YYEKEE (reference sequence). V was cut by 4 bases and J by 1 base, with 8 bases left in between. The CDR3 consists of 13 residues. CDR3 loop: CASSPGWNTEAFF. For the CDR3, the DNA is TGTGCCAGCAGCCCGGGGTGGAACACTGAAGCTTTCTTT.

The genes are TRBV29-1 and TRBJ2-3, with D unclear. The germline CDR1 and CDR2 sequences are SQVTM and ANQGSEA. The CDR3 has 13 residues. Trimming took 0 bases from V and 0 from J, leaving 4 bases between them. CDR3 amino acids: CSVEESSTDTQYF. The CDR3 DNA reads TGCAGCGTTGAAGAGTCTAGCACAGATACGCAGTATTTT.

This clone was seen more than once but under ten times. The chain couples TRBV10-1 to TRBJ2-3, with 8 bases identical to TRBD1. Germline CDR1 WNHNN, CDR2 SYGVQD (reference sequence). CDR3 length equals 16 residues. V lost 6 bases and J lost 2; bases outside the gene matches: 10. CDR3 sequence: CASSHSTGEDTDTQYF. DNA of the CDR3: TGCGCCAGCAGCCACTCGACAGGGGAGGACACAGATACGCAGTATTTT.

The J gene is TRBJ2-7, the V gene TRBV2; weak D call: TRBD2 (6 bases). Trimming shortened V by 7 bases and J by 2 bases, and 15 bases separated the two germline ends. CDR1 and CDR2 (germline): SNHLY, FYNNEI. The CDR3 is 14 residues long. CDR3 protein: CASTLHRLAYEQYF. For the CDR3, the DNA is TGTGCCAGCACCCTCCATAGACTAGCCTACGAGCAGTACTTC.

The rearrangement links TRBV4-1 to TRBJ2-5; 7 bases are a match to TRBD1. The ends lost 1 base at V and 5 bases at J; junction bases unmatched: 16. The CDR3 sequence is 18 residues long. Germline values: CDR1 MGHRA, CDR2 YSYEKL. The CDR3 reads CASSQVGPTGKKGETQYF. CDR3 DNA sequence: TGCGCCAGCAGCCAAGTAGGCCCGACAGGGAAAAAGGGTGAGACCCAGTACTTC.

The DNA of the CDR3 is TGTGCCAGCAGCTTAGGCCTCGGGTTCAATCAGCCCCAGCATTTT. Protein: CASSLGLGFNQPQHF. This chain connects TRBV13 to TRBJ1-5; no firm D call. With 0 bases removed from V and 3 bases from J, the gap between germline ends came to 9 bases. This CDR3 is 15 amino acids long. Germline V gene data show CDR1 as PRHDT and CDR2 as FYEKMQ (reference sequence).

This sequence joins TRBV5-4 and TRBJ1-2; 7 bases align to TRBD1. The CDR3 loop spans 14 amino acids. Germline-derived CDR1 and CDR2 are SGHNT and YYREEE (reference sequence). Losses at the gene ends were 5 bases for V and 7 bases for J; bases not matched to a gene: 11. The CDR3: CASRLEGAIGGYTF. The CDR3 region has the DNA TGTGCCAGCAGGCTGGAGGGGGCTATTGGTGGCTACACCTTC.

The rearrangement joins TRBV30 to TRBJ2-7; D may be TRBD1 (5 bases). The germline gives CDR1 GTSNPN, CDR2 SVGIG (reference sequence). The CDR3 runs to 12 residues. The ends were cut back, 2 bases at V and 4 bases at J, with 9 bases in the middle. The CDR3 DNA is TGTGCCTGGAGTTTGGACATTTACGAGCAGTACTTC. It specifies CAWSLDIYEQYF.

This chain links TRBV7-8 with TRBJ2-5; D is unclear. The germline gives CDR1 SGHVS, CDR2 FQNEAQ. The V and J ends lost 5 bases and 2 bases respectively, with 15 bases between them. This CDR3 region has 15 residues. This CDR3 reads CASSLLRVLQETQYF. The CDR3 bases are TGTGCCAGCAGCCTGCTTCGAGTTCTTCAAGAGACCCAGTACTTC.

The chain carries TRBV4-1 and TRBJ2-2; 9 bases align to TRBD2. V dropped 4 bases and J dropped 5; count of bases not matched to a gene: 5. Germline V gene lookup returns CDR1 MGHRA and CDR2 YSYEKL. The CDR3 is 15 residues long. CDR3 protein: CASSLLSGRTGELFF. The CDR3 region has the DNA TGCGCCAGCAGCCTTTTAAGCGGGAGGACCGGGGAGCTGTTTTTT.

The V gene is TRBV6-4, the J gene TRBJ2-2, with 11 bases that match TRBD1. The germline gives CDR1 MRHNA, CDR2 SNTAGT. This CDR3 region has 16 residues. The junction had 14 bases not matched to a gene; V was cut back by 10 bases and J by 7 bases. CDR3 residues: CATSDGGQGGIGELFF. The CDR3 DNA sequence: TGTGCCACCTCCGACGGGGGACAGGGGGGCATCGGGGAGCTGTTTTTT.

This sequence joins TRBV5-1 and TRBJ1-1, with TRBD1 as a possible D gene (5 bases). V lost 4 bases to trimming and J lost 0 bases, with 13 bases between them. Per the germline V gene, CDR1 is SGHRS and CDR2 is YFSETQ. The CDR3 spans 15 residues. The CDR3 is CASSLDPTVNTEAFF. CDR3 in DNA: TGCGCCAGCAGCCTCGACCCGACAGTGAACACTGAAGCTTTCTTT.

J is TRBJ2-7 and V is TRBV5-1, with 7 bases lining up with TRBD1. This CDR3 has 15 residues. Germline assignment: CDR1 SGHRS and CDR2 YFSETQ. J lost 3 bases, V lost 2 bases, and 8 bases had no gene match. In DNA form, the CDR3 reads TGCGCCAGCAGCTTAACCGGGACAGCCAACTACGAGCAGTACTTC. Its translation is CASSLTGTANYEQYF. Supplemented by reference TRBV5-1 and TRBJ2-7, the full variable domain reads KAGVTQTPRYLIKTRGQQVTLSCSPISGHRSVSWYQQTPGQGLQFLFEYFSETQRNKGNFPGRFSGRQFSNSRSEMNVSTLELGDSALYLCASSLTGTANYEQYFGPGTRLTVT.

The chain combines TRBV6-5 with TRBJ2-7, with D possibly being TRBD1 (6 bases). Germline CDR1 is MNHEY and CDR2 is SVGAGI. V lost 2 bases and J lost 3, with 17 bases in between. The CDR3 extends over 16 amino acids. This CDR3 reads CASSYTQGLTLYEQYF. CDR3 coding DNA: TGTGCCAGCAGTTACACCCAGGGGCTTACTCTCTACGAGCAGTACTTC.

The gene calls are TRBV19 and TRBJ2-1, with TRBD1 identical over 7 bases. The ends lost 2 bases at V and 0 bases at J; junction bases unmatched: 7. The CDR3 sequence is 17 residues long. The germline V gene encodes CDR1 LNHDA and CDR2 SQIVND (reference sequence). This chain's CDR3 is CASSIKGAQSSYNEQFF. CDR3 coding DNA: TGTGCCAGTAGTATAAAGGGGGCGCAGAGCTCCTACAATGAGCAGTTCTTC.

The rearrangement uses TRBV10-3 and TRBJ2-2; 8 bases match TRBD1. Germline-derived CDR1 and CDR2 are ENHRY and SYGVKD. CDR3 length: 16 residues. Germline trimming cut 3 bases from V and 4 bases from J; bases unmatched to any gene: 7. The CDR3 sequence is CAISETGQALTGELFF. CDR3 nucleotides: TGTGCCATCAGTGAAACGGGACAGGCCCTCACCGGGGAGCTGTTTTTT.

This clone was detected once. The gene calls are TRBV4-1 and TRBJ2-7; D might be TRBD1 (6 bases). The CDR3 sequence is 13 residues long. V dropped 6 bases and J dropped 0 bases, with 9 bases sitting between them. Germline values: CDR1 MGHRA, CDR2 YSYEKL. The CDR3 is CASSNRVSYEQYF. Written as DNA, the CDR3 is TGCGCCAGCAGTAACAGGGTCTCCTACGAGCAGTACTTC.

The V call is TRBV11-2, the J call TRBJ2-3, with 9 bases fitting TRBD2. CDR1 and CDR2 from the germline V gene are SGHAT and FQNNGV. J lost 2 bases, V lost 7 bases, and 4 bases had no gene match. This CDR3 is 14 amino acids long. The CDR3 sequence: CASNSGGITDTQYF. The CDR3 DNA follows: TGTGCCAGCAACAGCGGGGGGATCACAGATACGCAGTATTTT.

This chain uses TRBV2 with TRBJ2-7; a possible D gene is TRBD2 (6 bases). Trimming left V 5 bases short and J 6 bases short, with 11 bases between. This CDR3 spans 12 amino acids. The germline V gene has CDR1 SNHLY and CDR2 FYNNEI. The CDR3 here is CASSLSSVEQYF. The CDR3 DNA reads as TGTGCCAGCAGTCTATCTAGCGTCGAGCAGTACTTC.

The gene calls are TRBV13 and TRBJ2-2; 11 bases are shared with TRBD1. V was pared by 5 bases and J by 7 bases, with 6 bases of the junction left unmatched. The germline V gene encodes CDR1 PRHDT and CDR2 FYEKMQ (reference sequence). The CDR3 loop spans 15 amino acids. CDR3 protein: CASSPGTGGFGELFF. CDR3 coding DNA: TGTGCCAGCAGCCCGGGGACAGGGGGTTTCGGGGAGCTGTTTTTT. The variable domain in full, with the rest retrieved from reference TRBV13 and TRBJ2-2, is AAGVIQSPRHLIKEKRETATLKCYPIPRHDTVYWYQQGPGQDPQFLISFYEKMQSDKGSIPDRFSAQQFSDYHSELNMSSLELGDSALYFCASSPGTGGFGELFFGEGSRLTVL.

The chain couples TRBV5-6 to TRBJ1-6, with 7 bases aligning to TRBD1. Looked up from germline, CDR1 is SGHDT and CDR2 is YYEEEE. Unmatched junction bases numbered 1, after V lost 2 bases and J lost 5 bases. The CDR3 covers 14 residues. The CDR3, as DNA: TGTGCCAGCAGCTTCGGGACAGATAATTCACCCCTCCACTTT. It is translated as CASSFGTDNSPLHF.

CDR3 in amino acids: CASSQERQGGDEKLFF. In nucleotides, the CDR3 is TGTGCCAGCAGCCAAGAGAGACAGGGTGGGGATGAAAAACTGTTTTTT. The chain carries TRBV13 and TRBJ1-4; 7 bases map to TRBD1. The trim removed 5 bases at V and 6 bases at J, leaving 12 bases unmatched. The CDR3 has 16 amino acids. From germline, CDR1 is PRHDT and CDR2 FYEKMQ (reference sequence). Full variable domain (outside the CDR3, taken from reference TRBV13 and TRBJ1-4): AAGVIQSPRHLIKEKRETATLKCYPIPRHDTVYWYQQGPGQDPQFLISFYEKMQSDKGSIPDRFSAQQFSDYHSELNMSSLELGDSALYFCASSQERQGGDEKLFFGSGTQLSVL.

This sequence joins TRBV27 and TRBJ2-1; a possible D gene is TRBD2 (6 bases). The ends were cut back, 5 bases at V and 9 bases at J, with 17 bases in the middle. Germline CDR1 reads MNHEY; CDR2 reads SMNVEV (reference sequence). CDR3 length: 14 residues. CDR3 protein: CASSQRGLRAEQFF. The CDR3 DNA follows: TGTGCCAGCAGTCAACGGGGGTTAAGGGCTGAGCAGTTCTTC.

This chain uses TRBV11-3 with TRBJ2-1; D not certain. The CDR3 sequence is 12 residues long. Germline loops: CDR1 SGHNT, CDR2 YENEEA. Trimming removed 5 bases from V and 7 bases from J, with 9 bases in between. CDR3 loop: CASSHSSNEQFF. DNA for the CDR3: TGTGCCAGCAGCCACAGCTCTAATGAGCAGTTCTTC.

V and J are TRBV11-2 and TRBJ1-4, with D maybe TRBD1 (5 bases). From germline, CDR1 is SGHAT and CDR2 FQNNGV. V gave up 4 bases and J gave up 6 bases, with 21 bases separating them. The CDR3 is made up of 17 amino acids. The DNA for the CDR3 is TGTGCCAGCAGCTATGGACATGGGCGGCCGGGCGATGAAAAACTGTTTTTT. It codes for CASSYGHGRPGDEKLFF.

This chain joins TRBV5-1 and TRBJ2-1; the match to TRBD2 covers 14 bases. The CDR3 has 15 amino acids. The junction had 7 bases not matched to a gene; V was cut back by 4 bases and J by 10 bases. CDR1 is SGHRS and CDR2 is YFSETQ in the germline V gene. CDR3 in DNA: TGCGCCAGCAGCCCCGGACTAGCGGGGGGAGGGGAGCAGTTCTTC. Its protein is CASSPGLAGGGEQFF.

V gene TRBV7-9 combines with J gene TRBJ2-5; D possibly corresponds to TRBD1 (6 bases). Looked up from germline, CDR1 is SEHNR and CDR2 is FQNEAQ (reference sequence). Trimming left V 5 bases short and J 5 bases short, with 15 bases between. This CDR3 comprises 14 residues. Here the CDR3 DNA reads TGTGCCAGCAGCCAGGGGTGGTCAGGGGAGACCCAGTACTTC. Protein sequence: CASSQGWSGETQYF.

The V and J genes are TRBV6-6 and TRBJ1-4; D uncertain. The CDR3 loop spans 15 amino acids. V gave up 5 bases and J gave up 3 bases, with 13 bases separating them. Looked up from germline, CDR1 is MNHNY and CDR2 is SVGAGI (reference sequence). The CDR3 DNA is TGTGCCAGCAGTCCCCGAGCTGCTGCTAATGAAAAACTGTTTTTT. Its protein product is CASSPRAAANEKLFF.

This chain connects TRBV6-5 to TRBJ1-2, with TRBD1 as a possible D gene (6 bases). Germline lookup yields CDR1 MNHEY and CDR2 SVGAGI. Trimming stripped 6 bases from V and 6 bases from J, with 14 bases between. The length of the CDR3 is 13 residues. CDR3 nucleotide sequence: TGTGCCAGCAGCTTAACAGGGTTGAATGGCTACACCTTC. It translates to CASSLTGLNGYTF.

The V call is TRBV7-2, the J call TRBJ2-7; 11 positions agree with TRBD2. CDR1 is SGHTA, CDR2 FQGNSA, per germline. J lost 3 bases, V lost 5 bases, and 3 bases had no gene match. The CDR3 has 14 residues. The CDR3 DNA sequence: TGTGCCAGCAGCACTAGCGGGAGCAACTACGAGCAGTACTTC. Its translation is CASSTSGSNYEQYF.